This TCR beta chain is drawn from a study of PD-1 blockade in classical Hodgkin lymphoma. General study points: Relapsed/refractory patients reportedly had lower baseline diversity than newly diagnosed patients.

Points on this clone: Antigen specificity is unknown.

Relapse after autologous stem cell transplantation occurred in every patient, and brentuximab vedotin exposure varied. Progressive disease, partial response or complete response was each patient's best response. The table came from immunoSEQ multiplex PCR; TCRdb's copy has only in-frame clones and leaves some out. The sample includes more than 90,000 clones, 75% to 85% of them seen just once. This CDR3 comprises 14 residues. From germline, CDR1 is SGHDN and CDR2 FVKESK. V lost 1 base, J lost 1 base, and 7 bases lay in between. This receptor was identified in a human donor with classical Hodgkin lymphoma. The sequencing used peripheral blood mononuclear cells (PBMCs), collected before the second cycle of nivolumab. The chain couples TRBV14 to TRBJ2-5; no clear D. The CDR3 loop reads CASSQVGPQETQYF. The CDR3 DNA reads as TGTGCCAGCAGCCAAGTAGGCCCCCAAGAGACCCAGTACTTC.